The entry below gives a single T cell receptor (beta chain) sequence along with its context. Terminally differentiated effector memory CD45RA+ cells were excluded from the naive CD8 cells, which were CD45RO-negative and positively selected for CCR7. This entry belongs to a study of shared clonotypes between healthy human individuals. Overall study context: Participating donors consisted of a couple of women and a few men aged 18 to 49.

CDR3 length: 13 amino acids. V shed 2 bases and J shed 4 bases, with 7 bases lying between them. Per the germline V gene, CDR1 is SGHAT and CDR2 is FQNNGV. Only in-frame clones appear in the TCRdb table, and some are missing; sequencing was by immunoSEQ multiplex PCR. The table shows some 580,000 clones, with roughly 98% occurring only once. The chain links TRBV11-2 to TRBJ2-3; D perhaps matches TRBD1 (5 bases). Sequenced: naive CD8+ T cells sorted from blood. The origin of this receptor is a man aged 30 to 39 in good health. CDR3 protein: CASSLPGPDTQYF. In DNA, the CDR3 is TGTGCCAGCAGCTTACCAGGGCCAGATACGCAGTATTTT.